The 10 T cell receptor beta chains given below trace back to one sample, sequenced in a study of shared clonotypes between healthy human individuals. Naive CD8 isolation took CD45RO-negative cells positively selected for CCR7 and excluded terminally differentiated effector memory CD45RA+ cells. This table comes from immunoSEQ multiplex PCR, and its TCRdb copy is limited to in-frame clones, with some not included. The sample lists about 2.2 million clones, 93% seen once, with less than 2% in the top ten. The sample taken for sequencing was naive CD8+ T cells from PBMCs. The receptors derive from a man in his late teens or twenties in good health. Some clones in this sample may be carry-over from other donors' samples.

The V and J genes are TRBV10-3 and TRBJ2-1; TRBD2 matches 7 bases. V trimming: 3 bases; J trimming: 8 bases; junction bases outside the gene matches: 13. Germline V gene lookup returns CDR1 ENHRY and CDR2 SYGVKD. This CDR3 has 16 residues. CDR3 residues: CAISDQTSHTGDEQFF. As DNA, the CDR3 is TGTGCCATCAGTGATCAGACTAGCCACACTGGGGATGAGCAGTTCTTC.

The chain carries TRBV30 and TRBJ2-5; possibly TRBD2 for D (7 bases). The CDR3 consists of 14 residues. Trimming took off 3 bases at V and 5 bases at J, with 16 bases between the two ends. Germline V gene sequence: CDR1 GTSNPN, CDR2 SVGIG (reference sequence). The CDR3 nucleotides are TGTGCCTGGAGCCTGGGGGGGGGCCGTGAGACCCAGTACTTC. Amino acids: CAWSLGGGRETQYF.

Worth noting for this clone: Other DNA sequences of this sample code for an identical CDR3. The chain uses TRBV9 and TRBJ2-7; 9 nucleotides agree with TRBD2. Trimming took 0 bases from V and 1 from J; bases not matched to a gene: 2. Germline CDR1 SGDLS, CDR2 YYNGEE. The CDR3 is made up of 15 amino acids. CDR3 protein: CASSVGAGGSYEQYF. The CDR3 DNA is TGTGCCAGCAGCGTAGGTGCGGGAGGGTCCTACGAGCAGTACTTC.

The chain couples TRBV4-1 to TRBJ2-3, with unresolved D. Looked up from germline, CDR1 is MGHRA and CDR2 is YSYEKL. V lost 0 bases and J lost 6, with 4 bases in between. The length of the CDR3 is 12 residues. In DNA form, the CDR3 reads TGCGCCAGCAGCCAAGAAACGGATACGCAGTATTTT. Encoded protein: CASSQETDTQYF.

The genes are TRBV11-2 and TRBJ2-2; TRBD2 matches at 9 bases. The germline V gene encodes CDR1 SGHAT and CDR2 FQNNGV. Trimming cost V 1 base and J 7 bases; bases outside gene matches: 10. CDR3 length: 17 amino acids. The CDR3 protein is CASSLGPSGIWGGELFF. The CDR3 nucleotides are TGTGCCAGCAGCTTAGGCCCTAGCGGGATATGGGGCGGGGAGCTGTTTTTT.

This clone has just one count. This chain uses TRBV25-1 with TRBJ1-5, with no clear D. Trimming took off 4 bases at V and 7 bases at J, with 11 bases between the two ends. The germline gives CDR1 MGHDK, CDR2 SYGVNS. This CDR3 comprises 13 residues. The CDR3 spells CASSGGSGQPQHF. The CDR3 DNA reads as TGTGCCAGCAGTGGCGGTTCTGGGCAGCCCCAGCATTTT.

This chain links TRBV2 with TRBJ2-7; a weak D match, TRBD1 (6 bases). The V and J ends lost 8 bases and 0 bases respectively, with 20 bases between them. The V gene's germline CDR1 is SNHLY and CDR2 FYNNEI. This CDR3 region has 16 residues. CDR3 region: CASEAKRTVASYEQYF. In DNA, the CDR3 is TGTGCCAGCGAAGCGAAACGGACAGTAGCCTCCTACGAGCAGTACTTC.

This clone was picked up one time. The chain employs TRBV5-6 and TRBJ2-7, with 11 bases matching TRBD2. This CDR3 spans 15 amino acids. Trimming took 4 bases from V and 3 from J; bases not matched to a gene: 6. CDR1 is SGHDT, CDR2 YYEEEE, per germline. CDR3 in DNA: TGTGCCAGCAGCGGGGGACTAGCGGAATACTACGAGCAGTACTTC. Its translation: CASSGGLAEYYEQYF.

The chain carries TRBV2 and TRBJ2-7; 8 nucleotides line up with TRBD1. J was trimmed by 6 bases and V by 8 bases; bases with no gene match: 6. Germline V lookup: CDR1 SNHLY, CDR2 FYNNEI. This CDR3 has 12 residues. The chain's CDR3 is CASSGQGSEQYF. The CDR3 DNA sequence: TGTGCCAGCTCCGGACAGGGTAGCGAGCAGTACTTC. Complete variable domain (other parts from reference TRBV2 and TRBJ2-7): EPEVTQTPSHQVTQMGQEVILRCVPISNHLYFYWYRQILGQKVEFLVSFYNNEISEKSEIFDDQFSVERPDGSNFTLKIRSTKLEDSAMYFCASSGQGSEQYFGPGTRLTVT.

This chain joins TRBV5-1 and TRBJ2-7; tentative D call: TRBD1 (5 bases). This CDR3 spans 13 amino acids. Germline V gene data show CDR1 as SGHRS and CDR2 as YFSETQ. Trimming shortened V by 7 bases and J by 4 bases, and 15 bases separated the two germline ends. The CDR3 DNA reads TGCGCCAGCGGGGCCGGATTTCCTTACGAGCAGTACTTC. Translation: CASGAGFPYEQYF.